The sample holds a few counts of the clone carrying this TCR beta chain. Its antigen is unknown. The data belong to a study of blood T cells in healthy people across ages. Study summary: Per two T cells, template switching captured roughly one barcoded beta molecule.

The second PCR ran about 6 to 11 cycles with a sample-barcoded 5' primer and J-beta primers. Using its own MiXCR run on the 5' RACE reads, TCRdb lists one record per CDR3 protein. The repertoire holds around 800,000 distinct CDR3 sequences, with roughly 25% as singletons. Study-level findings and limits: Comparison with aged donors showed that long-lived donors had more naive CD4+ cells and higher diversity.

Whenever a sample was processed, at least 6 million PBMCs were isolated. The V and J ends lost 5 bases and 4 bases respectively, with 14 bases between them. Germline V lookup: CDR1 SGHTA, CDR2 FQGNSA. The CDR3 covers 14 residues. The sample was also reused in another study, on T cells of mothers and their children. Turning to that study: Six children, together with their three healthy Caucasian mothers, made up the donors.

The TCR was taken from a boy younger than 18 in good health. The J gene is TRBJ1-2, the V gene TRBV7-2; a possible D gene is TRBD1 (6 bases). Sequenced: blood. The CDR3: CASSRPQGTYGYTF. CDR3 DNA: TGTGCCAGCAGCCGCCCCCAGGGGACCTATGGCTACACCTTC.